The 10 T cell receptor beta chains presented below share a single source sample, sequenced in a study of a mutant IDH1 vaccine in newly diagnosed glioma. Time point in this sample: week 35, safety follow-up. In the vaccine, a single dose held 300 ug of the mutant IDH1 20-mer peptide, along with topical imiquimod. These receptors are not linked to any known antigen. The table came from immunoSEQ multiplex PCR; TCRdb's copy has only in-frame clones and leaves some out. Among about 55,000 clones, under 90% were seen once, and the ten largest hold around 4.1%. The specimen comprised PBMCs, sampled from a glioma patient whose treatment included an IDH1 peptide vaccine. The source of these receptors is a woman aged 18-30 years with glioma.

The gene calls are TRBV7-2 and TRBJ1-2; D not resolved. This CDR3 comprises 13 residues. Trimming removed 4 bases at V and 8 bases at J, with 14 bases between. Per germline, CDR1 SGHTA and CDR2 FQGNSA. The CDR3 loop reads CASSSLLEMGYTF. The DNA for the CDR3 is TGTGCCAGCAGCTCTCTATTAGAGATGGGCTACACCTTC.

The CDR3 DNA follows: TGTGCCAGTAGCCGACAAGGACCCTACGAGCAGTACTTC. It yields the protein CASSRQGPYEQYF. The chain is built from TRBV19 and TRBJ2-7; no clear D. V was clipped by 6 bases and J by 2 bases, with 11 bases between them. Germline CDR1 and CDR2: LNHDA and SQIVND (reference sequence). The CDR3 is 13 amino acids.

This chain joins TRBV4-1 and TRBJ2-7; TRBD2 matches at 11 bases. The length of the CDR3 is 16 residues. Germline V gene data show CDR1 as MGHRA and CDR2 as YSYEKL. The V gene end was trimmed by 2 bases and the J gene end by 0 bases; junction bases not matched to a gene: 3. The CDR3 DNA reads TGCGCCAGCAGCCAACCCCTAGCGGGAGGCTCCTACGAGCAGTACTTC. As protein: CASSQPLAGGSYEQYF.

The V and J genes are TRBV14 and TRBJ2-1; TRBD2 agrees at 12 bases. Trimming cost V 3 bases and J 0 bases; bases outside gene matches: 15. Germline V gives CDR1 SGHDN, CDR2 FVKESK. This CDR3 is 21 amino acids long. The CDR3 sequence is CASSHPSGTSGPISSYNEQFF. CDR3 nucleotide sequence: TGTGCCAGCAGCCATCCCTCCGGGACTAGCGGGCCCATTTCCTCCTACAATGAGCAGTTCTTC.

Only a few counts were recorded for this clone. J is TRBJ1-1 and V is TRBV7-9, with 7 positions matching TRBD1. The CDR3 covers 15 residues. Germline trimming cut 5 bases from V and 11 bases from J; bases unmatched to any gene: 17. Germline CDR1 and CDR2: SEHNR and FQNEAQ (reference sequence). In DNA, the CDR3 is TGTGCCAGCAGCGTTTTGACAGGGTCTTTGAGTCGGGCTTTCTTT. Its translation is CASSVLTGSLSRAFF.

The J gene is TRBJ1-1, the V gene TRBV9; a possible D gene is TRBD1 (5 bases). Looked up from germline, CDR1 is SGDLS and CDR2 is YYNGEE. V was cut by 3 bases and J by 1 base, with 13 bases left in between. This CDR3 has 15 residues. CDR3 protein: CASSGRDASNTEAFF. The CDR3 nucleotides are TGTGCCAGCAGCGGGAGGGACGCCTCGAACACTGAAGCTTTCTTT. Looking up the rest from reference TRBV9 and TRBJ1-1 gives the full variable domain: DSGVTQTPKHLITATGQRVTLRCSPRSGDLSVYWYQQSLDQGLQFLIQYYNGEERAKGNILERFSAQQFPDLHSELNLSSLELGDSALYFCASSGRDASNTEAFFGQGTRLTVV.

The genes are TRBV4-3 and TRBJ2-2, with 9 bases aligning to TRBD2. There are 16 residues in the CDR3. V trimming: 0 bases; J trimming: 4 bases; junction bases outside the gene matches: 3. Germline V gene lookup returns CDR1 LGHNA and CDR2 YSLEER. The CDR3 here is CASSQDGGGATGELFF. The DNA for the CDR3 is TGCGCCAGCAGCCAAGACGGCGGGGGGGCCACCGGGGAGCTGTTTTTT.

The genes are TRBV6-6 and TRBJ2-3, with 9 bases fitting TRBD2. The CDR3 covers 16 residues. Germline CDR1 MNHNY, CDR2 SVGAGI (reference sequence). The trim removed 5 bases at V and 2 bases at J, leaving 8 bases unmatched. For the CDR3, the DNA is TGTGCCAGCAGTCCCAGAGCGGGAGGTTACACAGATACGCAGTATTTT. It yields the protein CASSPRAGGYTDTQYF.

CDR3 in DNA: TGTGCCAGCAGTTACCGACAAGGACGGATACAAGAGACCCAGTACTTC. Protein product: CASSYRQGRIQETQYF. V and J are TRBV6-5 and TRBJ2-5; no reliable D call. Germline V gene data show CDR1 as MNHEY and CDR2 as SVGAGI. The CDR3 extends over 16 amino acids. V lost 2 bases, J lost 2 bases, and 15 bases lay in between.

The sample holds one count of this clone. The chain uses TRBV4-3 and TRBJ1-1; no clear D gene. The CDR3 has 15 residues. V lost 0 bases to trimming and J lost 3 bases, with 11 bases between them. Germline CDR1 reads LGHNA; CDR2 reads YSLEER. This chain's CDR3 is CASSQDTTGDTEAFF. The CDR3 DNA is TGCGCCAGCAGCCAAGATACAACGGGTGACACTGAAGCTTTCTTT.